Presented here are 21 T cell receptor beta chains from one specimen sequenced in a study of T-cell memory formation after mild COVID-19. Using its own MiXCR run on the 5' RACE reads, TCRdb lists one record per CDR3 protein. Of roughly 240,000 distinct CDR3 sequences in the sample, 15% were seen once. The sample was PBMCs or a T cell subset sorted from them (not recorded which). All receptors derive from an adult woman who had mild COVID-19 (a few samples of this study predate the infection). Cell type and time point are not known.

V and J are TRBV20-1 and TRBJ2-7; unclear D gene. The CDR3 totals 13 residues. The germline gives CDR1 DFQATT, CDR2 SNEGSKA (reference sequence). V lost 8 bases and J lost 1, with 15 bases in between. CDR3 sequence reads: CSKTRLTSYEQYF. DNA of the CDR3: TGCAGTAAGACCAGACTCACTTCCTACGAGCAGTACTTC.

The chain employs TRBV24-1 and TRBJ1-2, with 8 positions matching TRBD1. V gave up 4 bases and J gave up 7 bases; unmatched junction bases: 7. CDR3 length equals 14 residues. CDR1 and CDR2 from the germline V gene are KGHDR and SFDVKD. As DNA, the CDR3 is TGTGCCACCAGTGACCTGCAGGGGGCTGGTGGCTACACCTTC. Protein: CATSDLQGAGGYTF.

This CDR3 reads CASSSTLRTGGRFEKLFF. CDR3 bases: TGTGCCAGCAGCTCAACTCTCAGGACAGGGGGTCGGTTTGAAAAACTGTTTTTT. V and J are TRBV7-9 and TRBJ1-4; 10 nucleotides agree with TRBD1. The CDR3 has 18 amino acids. Germline V gene data show CDR1 as SEHNR and CDR2 as FQNEAQ (reference sequence). Trimming cost V 4 bases and J 7 bases; bases outside gene matches: 15.

The rearrangement uses TRBV12-5 and TRBJ2-7; no clear D. The germline gives CDR1 LGHNT, CDR2 FRNRAP. This CDR3 is 16 amino acids long. Between the trimmed V and J ends, which lost 0 bases and 6 bases, there was a span of 18 bases. Here the CDR3 reads CASGLVIGIEDTEQYF. Written as DNA, the CDR3 is TGTGCTAGTGGTTTGGTGATCGGCATTGAGGATACCGAGCAGTACTTC. Using reference TRBV12-5 and TRBJ2-7 for the parts outside the CDR3, the full variable domain is DARVTQTPRHKVTEMGQEVTMRCQPILGHNTVFWYRQTMMQGLELLAYFRNRAPLDDSGMPKDRFSAEMPDATLATLKIQPSEPRDSAVYFCASGLVIGIEDTEQYFGPGTRLTVT.

The chain couples TRBV10-3 to TRBJ1-5; D not certain. The CDR3 contains 13 residues. The germline gives CDR1 ENHRY, CDR2 SYGVKD. V lost 3 bases and J 5 bases, leaving 8 bases between the germline ends. DNA of the CDR3: TGTGCCATCAGTGAAGCCGGGGATCAGCCCCAGCATTTT. Translated: CAISEAGDQPQHF.

This chain connects TRBV5-4 to TRBJ2-1; TRBD1 or TRBD2 may be the D gene (6 bases each). V dropped 4 bases and J dropped 0 bases, with 11 bases sitting between them. Germline V gene lookup returns CDR1 SGHNT and CDR2 YYREEE (reference sequence). CDR3 length equals 15 residues. CDR3 nucleotides: TGTGCCAGCAGCCGGCCGGGGGCCTCCTACAATGAGCAGTTCTTC. This translates into CASSRPGASYNEQFF.

V and J are TRBV7-9 and TRBJ1-2; the D gene is possibly TRBD1 (6 bases). The V end was cut by 5 bases, the J end by 8 bases, with 15 bases between. Germline CDR1 SEHNR, CDR2 FQNEAQ (reference sequence). The CDR3 length is 13 residues. The CDR3 bases are TGTGCCAGCAGCCACCGGGCAGGGGAAGGCTACACCTTC. Translating it yields CASSHRAGEGYTF. Based on the CDR3 plus reference TRBV7-9 and TRBJ1-2, the full variable domain is DTGVSQNPRHKITKRGQNVTFRCDPISEHNRLYWYRQTLGQGPEFLTYFQNEAQLEKSRLLSDRFSAERPKGSFSTLEIQRTEQGDSAMYLCASSHRAGEGYTFGSGTRLTVV.

At least ten counts were recorded for this clonotype. The CDR3 loop reads CASSPSGSINEQFF. In nucleotides, the CDR3 is TGTGCCAGCAGCCCAAGCGGGAGTATCAATGAGCAGTTCTTC. The gene calls are TRBV7-2 and TRBJ2-1; 8 nucleotides align to TRBD2. Germline values: CDR1 SGHTA, CDR2 FQGNSA. This CDR3 has 14 residues. V lost 5 bases, J lost 6 bases, and 6 bases stayed unmatched. The entire variable domain, with the rest obtained from reference TRBV7-2 and TRBJ2-1, is as follows: GAGVSQSPSNKVTEKGKDVELRCDPISGHTALYWYRQSLGQGLEFLIYFQGNSAPDKSGLPSDRFSAERTGGSVSTLTIQRTQQEDSAVYLCASSPSGSINEQFFGPGTRLTVL.

This clonotype was recorded a few times. V and J are TRBV7-9 and TRBJ2-5; perhaps D is TRBD1 or TRBD2 (7 bases each). CDR1 SEHNR and CDR2 FQNEAQ come from the germline V gene (reference sequence). This CDR3 region has 15 residues. The ends were cut back, 8 bases at V and 6 bases at J, with 22 bases in the middle. CDR3 sequence (DNA): TGTGCCAGCGGGAGGGGGGACAGCCTGAGGAAGACCCAGTACTTC. As protein: CASGRGDSLRKTQYF.

This clonotype was recorded many times. The V and J genes are TRBV5-1 and TRBJ1-1, with 11 positions matching TRBD1. Per germline, CDR1 SGHRS and CDR2 YFSETQ. The J segment lost 1 base and the V segment lost 0 bases, leaving 2 bases of the junction unmatched. The CDR3 contains 16 residues. The CDR3 DNA follows: TGCGCCAGCAGCTTGGGGACAGGGGGCCCGAACACTGAAGCTTTCTTT. Encoded protein: CASSLGTGGPNTEAFF.

CDR3 in amino acids: CASSHRLSDGNTIYF. DNA of the CDR3: TGTGCCAGCAGCCATCGGTTGTCGGATGGAAACACCATATATTTT. The chain employs TRBV14 and TRBJ1-3, with D hard to call. The CDR3 runs 15 residues. Looked up from germline, CDR1 is SGHDN and CDR2 is FVKESK. Trimming pared 3 bases from V and 3 bases from J, leaving 12 bases between.

This CDR3 is CASSDTGYYGYTF. In nucleotides, the CDR3 is TGTGCCAGCAGTGATACAGGGTACTATGGCTACACCTTC. J is TRBJ1-2 and V is TRBV25-1; possible D gene TRBD1, 6 bases. The CDR3 has 13 amino acids. Germline V gene lookup returns CDR1 MGHDK and CDR2 SYGVNS. The V end was cut by 3 bases, the J end by 3 bases, with 8 bases between.

This clonotype was counted only a few times. The V call is TRBV30, the J call TRBJ1-2, with D maybe TRBD1 (5 bases). Germline CDR1 reads GTSNPN; CDR2 reads SVGIG (reference sequence). V was clipped by 2 bases and J by 2 bases, with 12 bases between them. The CDR3 loop spans 14 amino acids. CDR3 bases: TGTGCCTGGAGTCCAATACAGGAGAACTATGGCTACACCTTC. Amino acid sequence: CAWSPIQENYGYTF.

The table lists this clonotype with a few counts. This sequence joins TRBV30 and TRBJ2-1; D perhaps matches TRBD2 (6 bases). V dropped 3 bases and J dropped 4 bases, with 13 bases sitting between them. This CDR3 comprises 14 residues. The V gene's germline CDR1 is GTSNPN and CDR2 SVGIG (reference sequence). The CDR3 DNA sequence: TGTGCCTGGAGAAAGGATAGCGGATACAATGAGCAGTTCTTC. It codes for CAWRKDSGYNEQFF.

A note on this clonotype: This may arise from a read error, as a much more abundant clone is one base away. This sequence joins TRBV5-1 and TRBJ2-7, with D hard to call. Germline-derived CDR1 and CDR2 are SGHRS and YFSETQ. V dropped 3 bases and J dropped 2 bases, with 15 bases sitting between them. The CDR3 extends over 15 amino acids. The CDR3 nucleotides read TGCGCCAGCAGCTCCGACCCGTACGGCACCTACGAGCAGTACTTC. Translating gives CASSSDPYGTYEQYF.

This clonotype was counted between two and nine times. This sequence joins TRBV5-1 and TRBJ2-1, with TRBD2 identical over 15 bases. Trimming cost V 4 bases and J 5 bases; bases outside gene matches: 13. There are 19 residues in the CDR3. Germline V gene data show CDR1 as SGHRS and CDR2 as YFSETQ. The CDR3 loop reads CASSLTGTSGRRGNNEQFF. For the CDR3, the DNA is TGCGCCAGCAGCCTGACGGGGACTAGCGGGAGGAGGGGGAACAATGAGCAGTTCTTC.

The V gene is TRBV5-1, the J gene TRBJ2-5; 8 bases are a match to TRBD1. With V trimmed by 6 bases and J by 3 bases, 7 bases remained unmatched. The CDR3 runs to 14 residues. CDR1 is SGHRS, CDR2 YFSETQ, per germline. CDR3 protein: CASTQQGGEETQYF. The CDR3 coding sequence is TGCGCCAGCACCCAACAGGGGGGCGAAGAGACCCAGTACTTC.

V and J are TRBV12-3 or TRBV12-4 and TRBJ2-1, with TRBD2 identical over 9 bases. Trimming removed 10 bases from V and 7 bases from J; junction bases left unmatched: 8. The CDR3 contains 13 residues. CDR3 protein: CAIARAGGNEQFF. The CDR3 nucleotides read TGTGCCATAGCTCGGGCGGGGGGGAATGAGCAGTTCTTC.

This clonotype was seen a single time. V and J are TRBV5-6 and TRBJ2-1, with D possibly being TRBD1 or TRBD2 (5 bases each). CDR3 length: 17 amino acids. V lost 1 base and J lost 1, with 15 bases in between. Germline CDR1 reads SGHDT; CDR2 reads YYEEEE. The CDR3, as DNA: TGTGCCAGCAGCTTGCTTTACGGGGCCAGGTCCTACAATGAGCAGTTCTTC. Amino acids: CASSLLYGARSYNEQFF.

V usage is TRBV6-1 and J usage is TRBJ2-5; no reliable D call. The CDR3 consists of 11 residues. The germline V gene has CDR1 MNHNS and CDR2 SASEGT. V was trimmed by 7 bases and J by 3 bases, leaving 6 bases between them. CDR3 loop: CASTLKETQYF. In nucleotides, the CDR3 is TGTGCCAGCACCTTGAAAGAGACCCAGTACTTC.

The rearrangement joins TRBV18 to TRBJ1-6; 8 nucleotides agree with TRBD1. Per the germline V gene, CDR1 is KGHSH and CDR2 is LQKENI. The CDR3 extends over 15 amino acids. The ends lost 3 bases at V and 7 bases at J; junction bases unmatched: 5. The CDR3 region is CASSPGQAVNSPLHF. The CDR3 DNA sequence: TGTGCCAGCTCACCGGGACAGGCGGTGAATTCACCCCTCCACTTT.